This passage covers 12 T cell receptor beta chains from one sample sequenced in a study of monozygotic twins with inflammatory bowel disease. From its re-call of the 5' RACE reads, TCRdb lists each CDR3 protein once, without DNA. The data show about 160,000 distinct CDR3 sequences, and the top ten clones hold 2.8%. Sequencing was done on a sample of blood. The receptor source for this set is a human donor with ulcerative colitis or Crohn's disease, or a healthy co-twin of an affected twin (not recorded which).

The chain links TRBV5-1 to TRBJ2-7; the TCRdb call, TRBD2, lacks DNA for checking. This CDR3 contains 14 residues. Germline assignment: CDR1 SGHRS and CDR2 YFSETQ. This CDR3 reads CASMRGLASYEQYF.

The chain carries TRBV27 and TRBJ2-7; TCRdb selects TRBD2, and the lack of DNA leaves this call unchecked. Per the germline V gene, CDR1 is MNHEY and CDR2 is SMNVEV (reference sequence). The CDR3 contains 11 residues. The CDR3 sequence: CASMRGYEQYF.

The rearrangement links TRBV5-1 to TRBJ1-2; TCRdb picks TRBD1, but there is no DNA to check that call. Germline V gives CDR1 SGHRS, CDR2 YFSETQ. CDR3 length: 19 residues. CDR3 loop: CASSSPTTQPGGENYGYTF.

This chain links TRBV27 with TRBJ2-5; TCRdb indicates TRBD1, and absent DNA this call remains unverified. The CDR3 covers 13 residues. Germline CDR1 is MNHEY and CDR2 is SMNVEV (reference sequence). The CDR3 loop is CASSFVPQETQYF.

The chain has TRBV7-9 and TRBJ2-1. Germline CDR1 reads SEHNR; CDR2 reads FQNEAQ (reference sequence). This CDR3 spans 14 amino acids. CDR3 sequence: CASSGEASYNEQFF.

The chain has TRBV11-2 and TRBJ2-1; TCRdb picks TRBD1, but there is no DNA to check that call. Germline CDR1 and CDR2: SGHAT and FQNNGV. The CDR3 extends over 14 amino acids. The CDR3 sequence: CASSLDLGGYEQFF.

CDR3 sequence: CASFNRVGSPLHF. This sequence joins TRBV27 and TRBJ1-6; TCRdb designates TRBD1, a call that cannot be tested without DNA. Per the germline V gene, CDR1 is MNHEY and CDR2 is SMNVEV (reference sequence). CDR3 size: 13 residues.

The genes are TRBV12-3 or TRBV12-4 and TRBJ2-1. The CDR3 spans 12 residues. The CDR3 region is CASMSLLNEQFF.

The chain uses TRBV12-3 or TRBV12-4 and TRBJ2-1. The CDR3 runs to 15 residues. Here the CDR3 reads CASSSYRASYNEQFF.

The CDR3 spells CASSQDLGQGSYEQYF. The rearrangement joins TRBV14 to TRBJ2-7; no DNA is available, so the TRBD1 call from TCRdb remains unchecked. The CDR3 is 16 residues long. Germline V gene sequence: CDR1 SGHDN, CDR2 FVKESK.

The chain combines TRBV20-1 with TRBJ2-2. The CDR3 has 13 residues. The germline V gene encodes CDR1 DFQATT and CDR2 SNEGSKA (reference sequence). The CDR3 sequence: CSAERANTGELFF.

This chain uses TRBV5-1 with TRBJ2-1; TCRdb selects TRBD1, and the lack of DNA leaves this call unchecked. The length of the CDR3 is 16 residues. Germline V CDR1 and CDR2: SGHRS, YFSETQ. The CDR3 loop reads CASSLALGGGGDEQFF.